These 5 T cell receptor beta chains share one sample of origin, sequenced in a study of memory CD4+ T cells and cytomegalovirus serostatus. Assay used: immunoSEQ multiplex PCR; TCRdb lists only in-frame clones, some missing. The sample has tens of thousands of clones, 70% to 80% seen once; the top ten hold 0.88%. The sort gate was single viable CD3+CD4+CD8-CD45RO+ cells for memory CD4+ T cells. The sample consisted of memory CD4+ T cells from blood. These TCRs come from an adult in good health and CMV-seronegative.

V usage is TRBV6-1 and J usage is TRBJ1-3; D ambiguous. From germline, CDR1 is MNHNS and CDR2 SASEGT. V dropped 2 bases and J dropped 0 bases, with 8 bases sitting between them. The CDR3 sequence is 15 residues long. CDR3 residues: CASSEHSLSGNTIYF. CDR3 sequence (DNA): TGTGCCAGCAGTGAACACAGCCTCTCTGGAAACACCATATATTTT.

This rearrangement joins TRBV5-4 to TRBJ2-5; D call uncertain. V was pared by 1 base and J by 7 bases, with 17 bases between. Germline CDR1 is SGHNT and CDR2 is YYREEE (reference sequence). CDR3 size: 15 residues. The CDR3 protein is CASSLTVGNSGTQYF. The CDR3 DNA is TGTGCCAGCAGCTTGACCGTGGGGAATTCGGGGACCCAGTACTTC.

The V and J genes are TRBV15 and TRBJ2-7; a weak D match, TRBD2 (5 bases). The length of the CDR3 is 15 residues. The germline V gene has CDR1 LNHNV and CDR2 YYDKDF (reference sequence). V gave up 3 bases and J gave up 0 bases, with 12 bases separating them. CDR3 loop: CATSRVGITSYEQYF. The CDR3 region has the DNA TGTGCCACCAGCAGGGTCGGGATTACCTCCTACGAGCAGTACTTC.

V is TRBV5-1 and J is TRBJ2-1; the D gene is possibly TRBD1 (6 bases). This CDR3 spans 18 amino acids. CDR1 SGHRS and CDR2 YFSETQ come from the germline V gene. V lost 4 bases, J lost 5 bases, and 25 bases lay in between. CDR3: CASSPGGRGGWTHNEQFF. CDR3 in DNA: TGCGCCAGCAGCCCCGGAGGCAGGGGCGGGTGGACCCACAATGAGCAGTTCTTC.

The chain has TRBV2 and TRBJ1-2; 9 bases match TRBD1. The germline V gene has CDR1 SNHLY and CDR2 FYNNEI. The CDR3 sequence is 18 residues long. V lost 4 bases to trimming and J lost 6 bases; unmatched junction nucleotides: 18. The CDR3 region is CASSVGVGDRARKNGYTF. CDR3 coding DNA: TGTGCCAGCAGTGTTGGGGTCGGGGACAGGGCAAGAAAGAATGGCTACACCTTC.